This section outlines one T cell receptor (beta chain) sequence together with its context. This clone was found once. The antigen this receptor binds is unknown. Base qualities were left out, and no much larger clone turns up one base away. The library was obtained by the immunoSEQ multiplex PCR assay. TCRbeta CDR3 sequencing was done by Adaptive Biotechnologies at survey depth, reporting CDR3 sequences, V/J genes, productive frequency and template counts. Amplification of TCR beta CDR3 regions started from genomic DNA instead of RNA. As for the authors' bioinformatics: Jensen-Shannon divergence was used to quantify pairwise repertoire overlap between tissues, with a value of 1 indicating complete divergence and a value of 0 indicating identical repertoires. Based on pairwise JSD values, tissues were grouped by single-linkage agglomerative hierarchical clustering, and the results were shown as dendrograms. GLIPH2 was run on all patient samples with simulation_depth 1000, kmer_min_depth 3 and cdr3_length_cutoff 8, and groups with more than two unique CDR3s were retained. A standardized tissue-overlap score was generated by extrapolating Jaccard GLIPH-group overlap across patients to a standard repertoire size of 1000 clones. Linear mixed-effect models, with tissue as a fixed effect and individual as a random effect, were used to test how diversity related to clinical or experimental variables. TCRdb mirrors the immuneACCESS table, restricted to in-frame sequences. Some clones are absent from its copies; in checked studies, under half trace to an unresolved V gene, and the reason for the others is unknown. V, J and clone size are those of that table, while D and trimming were read from the DNA. The table for this sample lists approximately 1,500 clones; about 81% of them were counted only once. The top ten clones comprise about an eighth of the sample.

The germline V end is reduced by 0 bases and the J end by 4 bases; junction bases left unmatched: 6. The germline V gene encodes CDR1 MNHEY and CDR2 SVGAGI. Including cysteine and phenylalanine, the CDR3 has 16 amino acids. Just CDR3 DNA is preserved here, 48 bases in frame from base 1. These data belong to a study of tissue T cells after allogeneic stem cell transplantation (dated by TCRdb to between 2022 and 2023). With regard to the full study: Grafts from donors were received by all GVHD patients, with several grafts being unmodified and three being CD34-selected to deplete T cells. For tissues with multiple samples, a pathologist reviewed H&E sections and gave sequencing priority to samples with histologically apparent lymphocytes. The study profiled TCR beta repertoires in many tissues obtained from research autopsies of patients with and without GVHD, and also in mouse models of GVHD. The human arm was a prospective observational study without blinding or randomization.

The sample's time point label is to be understood as: human tissue collected at research (rapid) autopsy. Over a three-year period, roughly seven adult allo-HCT recipients who had steroid-refractory GVHD were prospectively enrolled in a research-autopsy study. Every GVHD patient had gastrointestinal GVHD and was given several lines of GVHD-directed therapy, and about 5 of the GVHD patients also had skin involvement. Autopsy tissues, which were obtained after a median post-mortem interval of approximately 9.8 hours, included GI sites from esophagus to rectum, liver, skin and lymphoid organs including spleen. Each autopsy specimen was bisected, with one portion flash-frozen in liquid nitrogen and the remainder formalin-fixed, and the outer muscle layers of GI specimens were removed. To extract genomic DNA from frozen tissues, either the Mag-Bind Blood & Tissue DNA HDQ 96 Kit on a Chemagic 360 or the DNeasy Blood & Tissue Kit was used. Because of concern about red blood cell contamination, the extracted DNA went through further purification with the Genomic DNA Clean & Concentrator-25 kit.

Study-level results and caveats: The patient cohort was small and varied clinically, and sampling depth was recognized as a limitation. The study did not establish which tissue TCRs were alloreactive or antigen-specific, and some clones may have been host cells that persisted. Within patients, how anatomically similar the tissues were was a key factor in shaping TCR repertoire composition, regardless of disease or transplant status. Not many T cell clones showed up in more than one patient, yet clustering based on motifs uncovered repertoire signatures that were shared across patients in a tissue-specific way. In both patients and mice, T cells from blood and spleen covered only a limited part of the TCR repertoire found in tissues.

The sample here was spleen tissue, taken at autopsy. The TCR originated in a male patient aged 35 to 70 with steroid-refractory graft-versus-host disease after an allogeneic stem cell transplant. After a transplant, certain T cells may trace back to the graft donor. Here the chain combines TRBV6-5 and TRBJ1-3; TRBD1 fits 7 bases in the junction. The nucleotides read TGTGCCAGCAGTTACTCGACAGGGACTAGCGGAAACACCATATATTTT. It encodes CASSYSTGTSGNTIYF.